The 13 T cell receptor beta chains given below trace back to one sample, sequenced in a study of radiation and T cells in renal cell carcinoma. The treatment was: treatment-naive control, cytoreductive nephrectomy. Sequencing used immunoSEQ multiplex PCR; TCRdb keeps in-frame clones, though not all of them. The sample has around 16,000 clones; 56% are singletons. The source was tumor tissue, collected from a patient whose treatment was nephrectomy without radiotherapy. The receptors were sampled from a man between 50 and 59 years old with renal cell carcinoma.

The DNA for the CDR3 is TGTGCCAGCAGTGGACCGGGACAGGGTATAAAGCAGTACTTC. It yields the protein CASSGPGQGIKQYF. This chain joins TRBV6-1 and TRBJ2-7; 9 positions agree with TRBD1. CDR3 length: 14 residues. V was clipped by 4 bases and J by 8 bases; unmatched bases: 9. The germline gives CDR1 MNHNS, CDR2 SASEGT.

This chain links TRBV4-1 with TRBJ1-2; maybe TRBD1 (6 bases). CDR1 and CDR2 from the germline V gene are MGHRA and YSYEKL. Trimming pared 3 bases from V and 4 bases from J, leaving 15 bases between. This CDR3 region has 15 residues. CDR3 region: CASSQPTGTTYGYTF. Here the CDR3 DNA reads TGCGCCAGCAGCCAGCCGACCGGGACAACCTATGGCTACACCTTC.

The table lists this clone with a few counts. This sequence joins TRBV7-2 and TRBJ2-3, with TRBD1 matching over 8 bases. The CDR3 is 15 residues long. The germline V gene encodes CDR1 SGHTA and CDR2 FQGNSA. V was pared by 1 base and J by 6 bases, with 6 bases of the junction left unmatched. The chain's CDR3 is CASSLGGTGPDTQYF. The CDR3 bases are TGTGCCAGCAGCTTAGGGGGGACAGGCCCTGATACGCAGTATTTT. The full variable domain, in which reference TRBV7-2 and TRBJ2-3 provide the parts outside the CDR3, is GAGVSQSPSNKVTEKGKDVELRCDPISGHTALYWYRQSLGQGLEFLIYFQGNSAPDKSGLPSDRFSAERTGGSVSTLTIQRTQQEDSAVYLCASSLGGTGPDTQYFGPGTRLTVL.

This clone has more than one count but fewer than ten. The chain carries TRBV7-3 and TRBJ2-7; 7 bases are a match to TRBD2. The CDR3 covers 13 residues. Losses at the gene ends were 4 bases for V and 6 bases for J; bases not matched to a gene: 6. CDR1 SGHTA and CDR2 FQGTGA come from the germline V gene. The CDR3 DNA follows: TGTGCCAGCAGCTCCCTAGGCGGGGGCGAGCAGTACTTC. Its protein is CASSSLGGGEQYF.

This clone was counted many times. The chain recombines TRBV4-1 with TRBJ1-1, with D maybe TRBD1 (5 bases). The germline gives CDR1 MGHRA, CDR2 YSYEKL. The CDR3 is 13 residues long. The ends were cut back, 1 base at V and 11 bases at J, with 14 bases in the middle. The CDR3: CASSQATSWGAFF. The DNA of the CDR3 is TGCGCCAGCAGCCAAGCGACCTCCTGGGGCGCTTTCTTT.

As concerns this clone: The sample contains more than one DNA sequence encoding this CDR3. The chain combines TRBV4-3 with TRBJ1-1; 7 nucleotides agree with TRBD1. CDR3 length: 14 residues. V lost 0 bases to trimming and J lost 4 bases; unmatched junction nucleotides: 2. Germline assignment: CDR1 LGHNA and CDR2 YSLEER. CDR3 in DNA: TGCGCCAGCAGCCAAGACAGGGGGGGCACTGAAGCTTTCTTT. Translation: CASSQDRGGTEAFF.

This chain links TRBV6-5 with TRBJ1-2, with D uncertain. This CDR3 region has 13 residues. The V gene's germline CDR1 is MNHEY and CDR2 SVGAGI. The ends were cut back, 5 bases at V and 4 bases at J, with 11 bases in the middle. The CDR3 loop reads CASSNTLAYGYTF. CDR3 nucleotides: TGTGCCAGCAGTAACACACTGGCCTATGGCTACACCTTC.

The gene calls are TRBV6-4 and TRBJ1-3; TRBD1 might be the D (6 bases). V was shortened by 3 bases and J by 4 bases, with 13 bases between the two germline ends. CDR3 length: 15 residues. Germline CDR1 MRHNA, CDR2 SNTAGT. DNA of the CDR3: TGTGCCAGCAGTGAGCAGGGGTTTGTGGGAAACACCATATATTTT. Translated, it gives CASSEQGFVGNTIYF.

The CDR3 loop is CASSLDGGGMETQYF. DNA for the CDR3: TGTGCCAGCAGCTTGGATGGGGGTGGTATGGAGACCCAGTACTTC. The chain has TRBV5-6 and TRBJ2-5; the D call may be TRBD1 or TRBD2 (5 bases each). The CDR3 has 15 residues. CDR1 is SGHDT and CDR2 is YYEEEE in the germline V gene. V gave up 0 bases and J gave up 5 bases, with 14 bases separating them. Full variable domain (missing parts from reference TRBV5-6 and TRBJ2-5): DAGVTQSPTHLIKTRGQQVTLRCSPKSGHDTVSWYQQALGQGPQFIFQYYEEEERQRGNFPDRFSGHQFPNYSSELNVNALLLGDSALYLCASSLDGGGMETQYFGPGTRLLVL.

The CDR3 DNA reads TGTGCCAGCAGTATGGGCGAGGCAGATACGCAGTATTTT. Protein product: CASSMGEADTQYF. The chain links TRBV2 to TRBJ2-3; the D is unclear. The CDR3 has 13 amino acids. Trimming left V 5 bases short and J 4 bases short, with 10 bases between. Germline CDR1 is SNHLY and CDR2 is FYNNEI. Full variable domain (missing parts from reference TRBV2 and TRBJ2-3): EPEVTQTPSHQVTQMGQEVILRCVPISNHLYFYWYRQILGQKVEFLVSFYNNEISEKSEIFDDQFSVERPDGSNFTLKIRSTKLEDSAMYFCASSMGEADTQYFGPGTRLTVL.

This clone was recorded many times. The V and J genes are TRBV6-1 and TRBJ2-7, with D possibly matching TRBD1 (5 bases). Per the germline V gene, CDR1 is MNHNS and CDR2 is SASEGT. V lost 8 bases and J lost 2, with 10 bases in between. The CDR3 consists of 12 residues. In nucleotides, the CDR3 is TGTGCCAGCGAGCAGGGTACCTACGAGCAGTACTTC. This encodes CASEQGTYEQYF.

Here the CDR3 reads CASSEHETELYTF. The DNA for the CDR3 is TGTGCCAGCAGTGAACATGAGACAGAGCTCTACACCTTC. The genes are TRBV6-1 and TRBJ1-2; maybe TRBD1 (5 bases). V lost 2 bases and J 10 bases, leaving 14 bases between the germline ends. Germline V CDR1 and CDR2: MNHNS, SASEGT. The CDR3 sequence is 13 residues long.

This clone was found a few times. The CDR3 nucleotides are TGTGCCAGTAGCCCCCAGGACAGGGCCTACTATGGCTACACCTTC. Translating it yields CASSPQDRAYYGYTF. The chain links TRBV19 to TRBJ1-2; 8 bases fit TRBD1. Trimming removed 6 bases from V and 3 bases from J; junction bases left unmatched: 9. CDR1 and CDR2 (germline): LNHDA, SQIVND (reference sequence). The CDR3 contains 15 residues. The full variable domain, rest sourced from reference TRBV19 and TRBJ1-2, is DGGITQSPKYLFRKEGQNVTLSCEQNLNHDAMYWYRQDPGQGLRLIYYSQIVNDFQKGDIAEGYSVSREKKESFPLTVTSAQKNPTAFYLCASSPQDRAYYGYTFGSGTRLTVV.